Included here is one T cell receptor beta chain sequence, with context. The data were obtained in a study of T-cell reconstitution after alpha-beta-depleted transplantation in children. CDR1 is MNHEY and CDR2 is SVGAGI in the germline V gene. This CDR3 spans 16 amino acids. V was clipped by 4 bases and J by 3 bases; unmatched bases: 8. Preparation of the TCRbeta library involved a method that used unique molecular identifiers. TCRdb re-derived calls from the PCR reads in MiXCR, one entry per CDR3 protein. The sample lists tens of thousands of distinct CDR3 sequences, around a tenth seen once, with roughly a quarter in the top ten.

V and J are TRBV6-5 and TRBJ2-3, with 9 bases fitting TRBD1. The clonotype comes from a male patient aged 2-15 years who had a stem cell transplant for chronic granulomatous disease, so the T cells may come from the graft donor. Sample: PBMCs, mostly from graft donor cells, taken 60 days after TCRalphabeta/CD19-depleted stem cell transplant. Here the CDR3 reads CASSSYDRGGTDTQYF. The DNA for the CDR3 is TGTGCCAGCAGTTCCTATGACAGGGGGGGGACAGATACGCAGTATTTT.